This note documents a single T cell receptor beta chain sequence. Trimming took 5 bases from V and 3 from J, leaving 11 bases between them. Germline V gene sequence: CDR1 SEHNR, CDR2 FQNEAQ (reference sequence). The CDR3 loop spans 14 amino acids. Source study methods: Amplification of reference gene primers provided the estimated nucleated cell counts. Profiling relied on immunoSEQ multiplex PCR, and the TCRdb table lists in-frame clones only, not all of them. V, J and clone size were drawn from that table, and D and trimming were deduced from the DNA. This table holds some 280,000 clones, about 89% found once. This specimen belongs to a study of blood T cell repertoires in COVID-19. Study-wide background: T cells, B-cell-depleted T cells, or PBMCs provided the cDNA or gDNA that served as material.

This TCR was recovered from a woman in her forties who had recovered from COVID-19. The V call is TRBV7-9, the J call TRBJ1-3; D is possibly TRBD1 (6 bases). Sequencing was carried out using peripheral blood. The DNA of the CDR3 is TGTGCCAGCAGCGCGGACAGCGATGGAAACACCATATATTTT. Translated: CASSADSDGNTIYF.